This T cell receptor beta chain was recovered during a study of regulatory and conventional T cells in RAG deficiency. Regulatory T cells were sorted from blood as CD4+ CD25-high CD127-low cells. The V and J ends lost 4 bases and 3 bases respectively, with 12 bases between them. Germline CDR1 reads SGHAT; CDR2 reads FQNNGV. The CDR3 length is 14 residues. Sequenced by immunoSEQ multiplex PCR; TCRdb stores in-frame clones only, minus some. This table has 7,100 or so clones, around 90% appearing once. These records were also assigned to another study, of regulatory T cells. That source reports: Amplification used 52 TRBV primers and 13 TRBJ primers.

The J gene is TRBJ1-2, the V gene TRBV11-2; D is undetermined. Sequencing used CD127- CD25+ CD4+ Tregs sorted from blood. The receptor was isolated from a human donor in good health. CDR3 DNA sequence: TGTGCCAGCAGCTCATGGCAGGTGGACTATGGCTACACCTTC. Translated: CASSSWQVDYGYTF.